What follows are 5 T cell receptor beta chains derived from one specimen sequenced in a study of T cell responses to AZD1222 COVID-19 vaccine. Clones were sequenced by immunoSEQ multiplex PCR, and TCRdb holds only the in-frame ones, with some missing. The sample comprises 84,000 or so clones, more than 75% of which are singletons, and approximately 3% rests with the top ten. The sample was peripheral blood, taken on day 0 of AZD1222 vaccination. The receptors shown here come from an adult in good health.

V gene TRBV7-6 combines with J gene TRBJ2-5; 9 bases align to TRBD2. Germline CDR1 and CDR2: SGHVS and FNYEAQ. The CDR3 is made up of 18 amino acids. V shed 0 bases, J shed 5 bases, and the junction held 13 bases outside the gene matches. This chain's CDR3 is CASSLAAGSGGGGETQYF. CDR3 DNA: TGTGCCAGCAGCTTAGCGGCCGGTAGCGGGGGAGGAGGGGAGACCCAGTACTTC.

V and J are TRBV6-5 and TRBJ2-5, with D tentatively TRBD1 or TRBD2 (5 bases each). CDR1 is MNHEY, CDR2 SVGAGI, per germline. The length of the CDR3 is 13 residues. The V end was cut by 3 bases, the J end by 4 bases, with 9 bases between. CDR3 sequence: CASSYWGRETQYF. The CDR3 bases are TGTGCCAGCAGTTATTGGGGGAGAGAGACCCAGTACTTC.

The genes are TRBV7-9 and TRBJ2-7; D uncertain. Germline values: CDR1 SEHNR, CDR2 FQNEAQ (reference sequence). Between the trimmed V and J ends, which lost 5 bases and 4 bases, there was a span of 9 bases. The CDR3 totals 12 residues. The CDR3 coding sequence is TGTGCCAGCAGCCCGACTTCGTACGAGCAGTACTTC. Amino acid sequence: CASSPTSYEQYF.

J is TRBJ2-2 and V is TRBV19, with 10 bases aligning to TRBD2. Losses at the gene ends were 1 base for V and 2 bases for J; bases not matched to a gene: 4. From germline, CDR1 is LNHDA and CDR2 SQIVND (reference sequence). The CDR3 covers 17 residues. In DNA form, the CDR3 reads TGTGCCAGTAGTATAGCTAGCGGGAGTCCCAACACCGGGGAGCTGTTTTTT. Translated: CASSIASGSPNTGELFF.

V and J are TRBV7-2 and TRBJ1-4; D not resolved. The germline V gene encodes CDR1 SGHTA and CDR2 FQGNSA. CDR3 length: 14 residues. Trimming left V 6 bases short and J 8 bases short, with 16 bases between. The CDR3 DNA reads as TGTGCCAGCAGTTCCTACGCTGTGCACGAAAAACTGTTTTTT. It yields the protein CASSSYAVHEKLFF.